Below, one TCR beta chain is given with its context. The antigen remains undetermined. This CDR3 spans 11 amino acids. The germline CDR1 and CDR2 sequences are MDHEN and SYDVKM. V lost 5 bases to trimming and J lost 14 bases; unmatched junction nucleotides: 8. The source of the sample is a study of T cells in localized non-small cell lung cancer. Study results and limitations: Exceeding tumor, uninvolved adjacent lung had the highest T cell clonality. Longer overall survival was linked to higher blood T cell density. When the top 100 tumor clones were examined, a median about 60 of them also appeared in the adjacent lung, which was paired and uninvolved.

Profiled with immunoSEQ multiplex PCR; TCRdb holds only in-frame clones, not every one. The data show under 150,000 clones, around 92% seen once. This TCR came from a female donor aged 60 or older with stage I lung adenocarcinoma. This sample comprised peripheral blood, obtained before any cancer treatment. V and J are TRBV28 and TRBJ2-5; 7 bases are a match to TRBD2. CDR3 coding DNA: TGTGCCAGCAGTCTCTTGGGACTATTCTACTTC. Translating it yields CASSLLGLFYF. Filled out from reference TRBV28 and TRBJ2-5, the complete variable domain reads DVKVTQSSRYLVKRTGEKVFLECVQDMDHENMFWYRQDPGLGLRLIYFSYDVKMKEKGDIPEGYSVSREKKERFSLILESASTNQTSMYLCASSLLGLFYFGPGTRLLVL.